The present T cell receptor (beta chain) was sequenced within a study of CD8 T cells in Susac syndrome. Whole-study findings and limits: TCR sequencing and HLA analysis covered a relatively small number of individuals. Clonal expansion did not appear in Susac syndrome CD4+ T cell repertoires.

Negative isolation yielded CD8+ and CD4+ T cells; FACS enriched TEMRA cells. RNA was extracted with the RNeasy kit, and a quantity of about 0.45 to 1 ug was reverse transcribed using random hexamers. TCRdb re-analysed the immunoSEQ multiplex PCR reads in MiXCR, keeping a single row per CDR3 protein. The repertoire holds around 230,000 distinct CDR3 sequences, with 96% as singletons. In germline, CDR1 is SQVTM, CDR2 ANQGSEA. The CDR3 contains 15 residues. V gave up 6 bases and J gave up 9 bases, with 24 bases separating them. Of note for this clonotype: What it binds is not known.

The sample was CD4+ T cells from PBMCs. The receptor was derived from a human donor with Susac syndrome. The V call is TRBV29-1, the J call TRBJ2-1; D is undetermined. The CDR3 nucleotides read TGCAGCGTCTCAGCTGGCGGTATGGTTGCGATTGAGCAGTTCTTC. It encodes CSVSAGGMVAIEQFF.